This is a list of T cell receptor beta chains from one sample in a study of T cell changes during pregnancy in multiple sclerosis. Assay used: immunoSEQ multiplex PCR; TCRdb lists only in-frame clones, some missing. This sample yields tens of thousands of clones, of which approximately 93% are seen a single time; approximately 1.7% belongs to the top ten. The starting material was peripheral blood, obtained after pregnancy. These receptors were collected from a female donor with multiple sclerosis, enrolled in a pregnancy study. The CDR3 runs from the conserved cysteine through the conserved F or W.

v_gene | CDR3aa
TRBV14 | CASSQTLAIDTQYF
TRBV5-4 | CASSSTGAWETQYF
TRBV2 | CASKSGTGTDTQYF
TRBV7-2 | CASSLGLPTGELFF
TRBV4-3 | CASSLGFTGELFF
TRBV30 | CAWSAPTGIAGELFF
TRBV11-3 | CASSLTAGGSGRAREQYF
TRBV28 | CASMPAGTLSEQFF
TRBV4-2 | CASSQVLGQGLGYTF
TRBV11-3 | CASTGQGDEKLFF
TRBV27 | CASSRDRGGNNEQFF
TRBV4-1 | CASSQRDRESPKAFF
TRBV5-1 | CASSDGASSTDTQYF
TRBV5-1 | CASSILTPTYNEQFF
TRBV5-8 | CASSRSGVAYGYTF
TRBV7-3 | CASSLTPGQYGELFF
TRBV2 | CASSPLTGNNEKLFF
TRBV29-1 | CSFRFDRTRALNEQFF
TRBV28 | CASRASDPYNEQFF
TRBV19 | CASKETGLVGTEAFF
TRBV23-1 | CASSQSLGTINQPQHF
TRBV25-1 | CASRRLNTEAFF
TRBV5-6 | CASSLGQGEYEQYF
TRBV7-8 | CASSFSGMNQPQHF
TRBV7-9 | CASSLGAVGLSGANVLTF
TRBV15 | CATSRGGQYSYNEQFF
TRBV30 | CAWRGQSLISEAFF
TRBV11-2 | CASSWTQGSEQYF
TRBV9 | CASSVEPSSYNEQFF
TRBV10-3 | CAISESPGDGYTF
TRBV9 | CASSVGTGMGEQYF
TRBV21-1 | CASSNRQDPYEQYF